This TCR beta chain was sequenced in a study of monozygotic twins with inflammatory bowel disease (dated by TCRdb to the late 2010s). A note on the overall study: A total of about 28 monozygotic twin pairs were included in the full study, comprising nine German pairs (four IBD-concordant, five IBD-discordant) and 19 IBD-discordant Danish pairs. Disease-associated traits were sought mainly through comparisons between IBD patients and their genetically identical healthy co-twins within discordant pairs. Each individual had, on average, about 151 000 unique TCRalpha sequences and 181 000 unique TCRbeta sequences available for analysis.

The CDR3 runs 14 residues from the cysteine to the phenylalanine. The DNA is not on file. For CDR1 and CDR2, the germline V gene lists SGHRS and YFSETQ. From each donor, a roughly 2.5 ml peripheral blood sample was collected into PAXgene tubes and stored at -80 degrees C. Without any T cell sorting, total RNA was extracted from whole blood using the PAXgene blood miRNA kit on an automated QIAcube. Peripheral blood from monozygotic twin pairs concordant or discordant for inflammatory bowel disease was subjected to deep TCRalpha and TCRbeta repertoire profiling with unique molecular barcoding. Smoking habits were recorded for all twin pairs, and individuals were classified as current, former or never smokers. On this clonotype itself: There is no known antigen for this receptor.

The research as a whole found: Because patients received different immunosuppressive treatments, the repertoires may have picked up extra background noise and variability between individuals. Different T cell subtypes could not be distinguished in the analysis. Repertoire similarity did not differ between concordant and discordant twins, which could be due to limited statistical power. IBD patients shared fewer clonotypes with other individuals than healthy twins did, most markedly in patients showing signs of disease activity. IBD patients had lower TCRbeta repertoire diversity, measured by the inverse Simpson index, than their healthy co-twins. The results gave no support for a single strong signal or clonotype linked to IBD.

The protocol used for the library was 5' RACE. The input for every TCR library was around 3,800 ng of total RNA. For each sample, cDNA synthesis with SMARTScribe reverse transcriptase was split into eight separate reactions. Unique molecular identifiers containing a 6-nucleotide sample barcode were introduced through template switching during cDNA synthesis. TCRalpha and TCRbeta cDNA was amplified by two nested PCRs of roughly 16 and 10 cycles, with bead purification after each PCR. Before amplification, the cDNA was treated with uracil DNA-glycosylase and purified using the QIAquick PCR purification kit. The second PCR added Illumina TruSeq-compatible adapters along with sample-specific barcodes. TapeStation and Qubit were used to check library quality and concentration, and 4 to 6 ng of each library went into the pool. The pooled libraries were sequenced with 2 x 100 bp reads and custom sequencing primers on an Illumina HiSeq2500 single-index Rapid Run. As for the authors' bioinformatics: MiGEC version 1.2.6 was used for UMI-based consensus assembly to correct PCR and sequencing errors. MiXCR version 2.1.1 was used to carry out V(D)J alignment, clonotype assembly and CDR3 extraction. Gene usage, clonotype sharing and MAIT/NKT TCR abundance were normalised by analysing the top 1000, 10 000 and 20 000 clonotypes per sample. Diversity was computed as the inverse Simpson index with the vegan R package after downsampling to 27 000 UMIs. Paired Mann-Whitney U tests on discordant twin pairs were used, with Benjamini-Hochberg multiple-testing correction. The reads underwent TCRdb reprocessing, giving one record for each CDR3 protein sequence and no DNA. TCRdb, not the original authors, processed these V and J calls. This sample's clone table shows approximately 390,000 distinct CDR3 sequences. The ten largest clones capture 2% to 3% of the sample.

The chain joins TRBV5-1 to TRBJ2-7; the TCRdb call, TRBD1, lacks DNA for checking. Input material: blood. The receptor comes from a human donor with ulcerative colitis or Crohn's disease, or a healthy co-twin of an affected twin (not recorded which). For the CDR3, the sequence is CASSGGDRGGEQYF.